This record concerns one TCR beta chain sequence. Its antigen is not identified. Germline V lookup: CDR1 MNHNY, CDR2 SVGAGI (reference sequence). The CDR3 is 14 residues long. Use of 60 Vbeta and 13 Jbeta primers characterized the PCR. Assay used: immunoSEQ multiplex PCR; TCRdb lists only in-frame clones, some missing. The sample lists tens of thousands of clones, about 84% occurring once. This sample is part of a study of cytomegalovirus exposure and HLA in healthy donors. Study-level findings and limits: In a later analysis, at a false discovery rate of 0.05, 16,951 TCR beta sequences were associated with HLA alleles. TCR beta V- and J-gene trimming was later associated with a missense DCLRE1C variant. Later analysis showed most CMV-associated TCR beta chains appearing HLA-restricted.

This TCR was recovered from a girl aged 2 to 10 in good health and CMV-seropositive. The specimen sequenced was PBMCs. The gene calls are TRBV6-6 and TRBJ2-5; no firm D call. The tail of the sequence fits TRBJ2-7 better, so the J call may be wrong. The CDR3 nucleotides read TGTGCCAGCAGTTACGTAGCTGCCGCCTACGAGCAGTACTTC. Its protein product is CASSYVAAAYEQYF.